Listed below are T cell receptor beta chains from one sample, sequenced in a study of T cells in Graves' hyperthyroidism and ophthalmopathy. Each CDR3 protein is one row after TCRdb ran MiXCR on the multiplex PCR reads. Of fewer than 300,000 distinct CDR3 sequences in the sample, around 15% were seen once. Material: blood. The origin of the receptors is a woman in her forties or fifties with Graves' hyperthyroidism that later progressed to Graves' ophthalmopathy. The CDR3 runs from the conserved cysteine through the conserved F or W. D genes are given only for firm matches. Clone size is not always given. Where it is, it says once, few, many or a class for expanded clones.

TRBD2	.	TRBV24-1	TRBJ2-1	CATSDTRGRGGSAYNEQFF	TGTGCCACCAGTGACACCCGTGGGAGGGGAGGGAGTGCCTACAATGAGCAGTTCTTC
TRBD2	.	TRBV7-3	TRBJ2-3	CASSLLPGGSTDTQYF	TGTGCCAGCAGCTTACTCCCGGGAGGGAGCACAGATACGCAGTATTTT
TRBD2	.	TRBV15	TRBJ2-1	CATSSQAGGLHEQFF	TGTGCCACCAGCTCACAAGCGGGAGGGCTTCATGAGCAGTTCTTC
TRBD1	many	TRBV2	TRBJ2-1	CASSAGRGRDEQFF	TGTGCCAGCAGTGCGGGCAGGGGGCGGGATGAGCAGTTCTTC
.	.	TRBV4-1	TRBJ2-3	CASSPRSLSTDTQYF	TGCGCCAGCAGCCCCCGAAGTCTTTCCACAGATACGCAGTATTTT
.	many	TRBV18	TRBJ1-2	CASSPRKEPYGYTF	TGTGCCAGCTCACCACGGAAAGAACCCTATGGCTACACCTTC
.	many	TRBV30	TRBJ2-5	CAWRNWGDAQETQYF	TGTGCCTGGAGGAATTGGGGGGATGCCCAAGAGACCCAGTACTTC
TRBD1	.	TRBV28	TRBJ1-1	CATVDREDTEASF	TGTGCCACCGTGGACAGGGAGGACACTGAAGCTTCCTTT
TRBD2	few	TRBV10-1	TRBJ2-3	CASSAERLAEIDTQYF	TGCGCCAGCAGTGCCGAAAGACTAGCGGAGATAGATACGCAGTATTTT
.	few	TRBV10-3	TRBJ1-5	CATELGEGGNQPQHF	TGTGCCACGGAACTCGGGGAAGGTGGCAATCAGCCCCAGCATTTT
TRBD2	many	TRBV27	TRBJ2-2	CATLGLADFRNTGELFF	TGTGCCACCCTTGGACTAGCGGACTTCAGGAACACCGGGGAGCTGTTTTTT
.	many	TRBV27	TRBJ2-7	CASSLSFQEGSYEQYF	TGTGCCAGCAGTTTATCGTTTCAGGAGGGCTCCTACGAGCAGTACTTC
.	.	TRBV28	TRBJ1-2	CASTRADYGYTF	TGTGCCAGCACCAGGGCAGACTATGGCTACACCTTC
TRBD1	many	TRBV20-1	TRBJ1-1	CSARRSVDRESFF	TGCAGTGCTAGGCGTTCCGTTGACAGGGAATCTTTCTTT
.	many	TRBV20-1	TRBJ2-5	CSALGPQETQYF	TGCAGTGCTCTGGGACCTCAAGAGACCCAGTACTTC
.	many	TRBV20-1	TRBJ2-1	CSASGRRGVYNEQFF	TGCAGTGCTAGTGGGCGTCGGGGAGTTTACAATGAGCAGTTCTTC
.	once	TRBV10-3	TRBJ1-6	CAISERHSPPHF	TGTGCCATCAGTGAGAGGCACTCACCCCCCCACTTT
.	many	TRBV2	TRBJ2-7	CAIYRGTSEQYF	TGTGCCATCTACCGGGGGACCTCCGAGCAGTACTTC
.	few	TRBV10-3	TRBJ2-5	CATLRGSSGGGETQYF	TGTGCCACCCTCAGGGGTTCTAGCGGAGGGGGAGAGACCCAGTACTTC
.	.	TRBV11-3	TRBJ2-2	CASSDRWGADTGELFF	TGTGCCAGCAGCGATCGATGGGGGGCCGACACCGGGGAGCTGTTTTTT
TRBD2	many	TRBV20-1	TRBJ2-7	CSARDFGTSGRVTEQYF	TGCAGTGCTAGAGATTTCGGGACTAGCGGGAGGGTAACCGAGCAGTACTTC
TRBD1	many	TRBV29-1	TRBJ1-2	CSTRDRSNYGYTF	TGCAGCACCCGGGACAGGTCGAACTATGGCTACACCTTC
.	few	TRBV3-1	TRBJ2-3	CASSQVGVDTQYF	TGTGCCAGCAGCCAAGTGGGGGTGGATACGCAGTATTTT
.	many	TRBV28	TRBJ1-2	CATDLGARLTDNYGYTF	TGTGCCACCGACCTAGGGGCCCGCCTCACGGATAACTATGGCTACACCTTC
TRBD1	.	TRBV14	TRBJ1-1	CASSRRDSEAFF	TGTGCCAGCAGCCGCCGGGACAGTGAAGCTTTCTTT
TRBD1	many	TRBV20-1	TRBJ1-2	CSASRGAGGDGYTF	TGCAGTGCTAGTAGAGGTGCAGGGGGTGATGGCTACACCTTC
.	many	TRBV28	TRBJ2-2	CASSLSTAAAGNTGELFF	TGTGCCAGCAGTTTATCGACCGCAGCGGCAGGGAACACCGGGGAGCTGTTTTTT
TRBD2	many	TRBV28	TRBJ2-2	CASSFGTSPAGELFF	TGTGCCAGCAGTTTCGGGACTAGCCCCGCCGGGGAGCTGTTTTTT
.	many	TRBV28	TRBJ2-1	CASSSPSRESYNEQFF	TGTGCCAGCAGTTCCCCGTCCAGGGAATCCTACAATGAGCAGTTCTTC
.	many	TRBV5-1	TRBJ2-3	CASQTTLQGDTQYF	TGCGCCAGCCAGACCACCCTTCAGGGAGATACGCAGTATTTT
TRBD2	many	TRBV13	TRBJ2-1	CASSLEAGGGYNEQFF	TGTGCCAGCAGCCTTGAAGCGGGAGGGGGATACAATGAGCAGTTCTTC
.	few	TRBV10-1	TRBJ2-7	CASSESSGYEQYF	TGCGCCAGCAGTGAGTCCTCTGGGTACGAGCAGTACTTC
.	many	TRBV18	TRBJ2-5	CASSLQRHQETQYF	TGTGCCAGCTCACTACAACGACACCAAGAGACCCAGTACTTC
.	many	TRBV3-1	TRBJ2-1	CASSGVLNEQFF	TGTGCCAGCAGCGGGGTGCTGAATGAGCAGTTCTTC
.	.	TRBV9	TRBJ2-1	CASSVGGLYNEQFF	TGTGCCAGCAGCGTAGGTGGCCTCTACAATGAGCAGTTCTTC
TRBD2	.	TRBV29-1	TRBJ2-5	CSVETSGSLEETQYF	TGCAGCGTTGAGACCAGCGGGAGTTTGGAAGAGACCCAGTACTTC
.	many	TRBV12-5	TRBJ2-1	CASGPGGNEQFF	TGCGCCAGCGGCCCAGGAGGGAATGAGCAGTTCTTC
.	many	TRBV20-1	TRBJ1-6	CSARPPGSRGYNSPLHF	TGCAGTGCTAGGCCACCCGGGAGTAGGGGATATAATTCACCCCTCCACTTT
.	many	TRBV11-2	TRBJ2-7	CASSFDHGSFTYEQYF	TGTGCCAGCAGCTTCGACCACGGGAGTTTCACCTACGAGCAGTACTTC
.	many	TRBV7-3	TRBJ1-1	CASSLNLGTEAFF	TGTGCCAGCAGCTTAAATTTGGGCACTGAAGCTTTCTTT
TRBD2	many	TRBV6-1	TRBJ2-3	CASSETSGRTDTQYF	TGTGCCAGCAGCGAAACTAGCGGCCGCACAGATACGCAGTATTTT
TRBD2	many	TRBV7-2	TRBJ2-3	CASSRSSGRGNTQYF	TGTGCCAGCAGCCGAAGTAGCGGGAGGGGCAATACGCAGTATTTT
TRBD1	many	TRBV10-2	TRBJ1-1	CASRYQGGTEAFF	TGCGCCAGCAGGTACCAGGGGGGGACTGAAGCTTTCTTT
.	many	TRBV7-3	TRBJ2-1	CASSLRSGTMAYNEQFF	TGTGCCAGCAGCCTGAGATCCGGGACAATGGCCTACAATGAGCAGTTCTTC
.	many	TRBV5-5	TRBJ2-1	CASIGVTYNEQFF	TGTGCCAGCATTGGGGTTACCTACAATGAGCAGTTCTTC
.	.	TRBV20-1	TRBJ2-2	CSARKVGEANTGELFF	TGCAGTGCTAGGAAGGTAGGGGAGGCGAACACCGGGGAGCTGTTTTTT
.	many	TRBV12-3/TRBV12-4	TRBJ2-3	CASSPDGTSTDTQYF	TGTGCCAGCAGTCCCGACGGCACTAGCACAGATACGCAGTATTTT
.	many	TRBV10-2	TRBJ1-5	CASKGGAGQPQHF	TGCGCCAGCAAGGGGGGCGCGGGTCAGCCCCAGCATTTT
.	many	TRBV7-9	TRBJ1-5	CASSLAGINQPQHF	TGTGCCAGCAGCTTAGCGGGGATCAATCAGCCCCAGCATTTT
TRBD1	few	TRBV3-1	TRBJ2-1	CASSRTGQGNEQFF	TGTGCCAGCAGCCGAACGGGACAGGGAAATGAGCAGTTCTTC
.	many	TRBV18	TRBJ1-1	CASSPPGRNTEAFF	TGTGCCAGCTCACCACCGGGGAGGAACACTGAAGCTTTCTTT
.	many	TRBV29-1	TRBJ2-7	CSVLTAAYEQYF	TGCAGCGTTCTTACGGCAGCCTACGAGCAGTACTTC
.	many	TRBV6-5	TRBJ1-2	CASSYSVRKDYGYTF	TGTGCCAGCAGTTACTCGGTCCGGAAGGACTATGGCTACACCTTC
.	.	TRBV14	TRBJ2-7	CASAYGVHEQYF	TGTGCCAGCGCCTACGGAGTCCACGAGCAGTACTTC
.	many	TRBV18	TRBJ1-5	CASSPTTSRGQPQHF	TGTGCCAGCTCACCAACCACGTCTCGCGGGCAGCCCCAGCATTTT
.	many	TRBV20-1	TRBJ2-1	CSASLGLNEQFF	TGCAGTGCTAGTCTGGGGCTCAATGAGCAGTTCTTC
.	many	TRBV27	TRBJ2-1	CASSYTDSYNEQFF	TGTGCCAGCAGTTACACCGACTCCTACAATGAGCAGTTCTTC